These T cell receptor beta chains were read from a single sample in a study of OX40 agonist ivuxolimab in advanced cancers. Profiling relied on immunoSEQ multiplex PCR, and the TCRdb table lists in-frame clones only, not all of them. The data show 70,000 or so clones, approximately 86% seen once. Sequencing was performed on CD4+ or CD8+ T cells sorted from blood, taken in a trial of the OX40 agonist ivuxolimab. The receptors were gathered from an adult with an advanced solid tumor such as melanoma, head and neck, liver or kidney cancer. Each CDR3 is given with its conserved first and last residue. The D gene is left open where the match is weak. The size of a clone is reported for some rows only, either as once, few or many, or as a class for expanded clones.

clone size | D gene | J gene | V gene | CDR3 length | CDR3 DNA | CDR3 protein
. | . | TRBJ1-5 | TRBV5-1 | 15 | TGCGCCAGCAGCTTGGGAGAAGGGATAAATCAGCCCCAGCATTTT | CASSLGEGINQPQHF
. | . | TRBJ2-5 | TRBV18 | 15 | TGTGCCAGCTCACCACCGCTCAGGCCAGGAGAGACCCAGTACTTC | CASSPPLRPGETQYF
. | . | TRBJ2-7 | TRBV11-2 | 16 | TGTGCCAGCAGCTCTTATCCCGGGGGAAGCTCCTACGAGCAGTACTTC | CASSSYPGGSSYEQYF
. | TRBD1 | TRBJ2-5 | TRBV7-3 | 12 | TGTGCCAGCAGCCTCAGGGGGCAGACCCAGTACTTC | CASSLRGQTQYF
. | TRBD1 | TRBJ1-1 | TRBV18 | 14 | TGTGCCAGCTCACGGAGGGACAGCGACACTGAAGCTTTCTTT | CASSRRDSDTEAFF
. | . | TRBJ2-7 | TRBV5-1 | 14 | TGCGCCAGCAGCTTAGGAGCAGGGAGCTACGAGCAGTACTTC | CASSLGAGSYEQYF
. | TRBD1 | TRBJ1-1 | TRBV29-1 | 12 | TGCAGCGTTCTCAGGGGGGACACTGAAGCTTTCTTT | CSVLRGDTEAFF
. | TRBD2 | TRBJ2-1 | TRBV5-1 | 14 | TGCGCCAGCAGCTTTTGGGTAGCGGGAGGAGAGAAGTTCTTC | CASSFWVAGGEKFF
. | . | TRBJ1-6 | TRBV19 | 16 | TGTGCCAGTAGTATTCCTTCCGGGACCGCTCGTTCACCCCTCCACTTT | CASSIPSGTARSPLHF
once | TRBD2 | TRBJ2-3 | TRBV2 | 15 | TGTGCCAAGGGGGGGTTAGCGGGAGTGACAGATACGCAGTATTTT | CAKGGLAGVTDTQYF
few | TRBD1 | TRBJ1-1 | TRBV7-2 | 15 | TGTGCCAGCAGCCTCCAGGACAGGAGGATCACTGAAGCTTTCTTT | CASSLQDRRITEAFF
few | TRBD1 | TRBJ2-7 | TRBV25-1 | 14 | TGTGCCAGCGGACGACAGGGGTTAACCTACGAGCAGTACTTC | CASGRQGLTYEQYF
. | . | TRBJ2-5 | TRBV4-2 | 13 | TGTGCCAGCAGCCAAGACTTGCAAGAGACCCAGTACTTC | CASSQDLQETQYF
. | . | TRBJ1-2 | TRBV6-6 | 15 | TGTGCCAGCAGTTACTCGCGCACCGACCCCCTGGGCTACACCTTC | CASSYSRTDPLGYTF
. | . | TRBJ2-7 | TRBV4-2 | 15 | TGTGCCAGCAGCCACCACTTCGGGGTCGGGAACGAGCAGTACTTC | CASSHHFGVGNEQYF
. | TRBD1 | TRBJ2-2 | TRBV29-1 | 15 | TGCAGCGTGGGGGACAGGGGGCAAAAGGGCGGGGAGCTGTTTTTT | CSVGDRGQKGGELFF
. | . | TRBJ1-1 | TRBV18 | 13 | TGTGCCAGCTCACCGACAGGAGGGACTGAAGCTTTCTTT | CASSPTGGTEAFF
. | TRBD1 | TRBJ1-5 | TRBV5-4 | 17 | TGTGCCAGCAGCTCACAGACAGGGGGCGGCGCGGGAGCGCCCCAGCATTTT | CASSSQTGGGAGAPQHF
. | . | TRBJ2-7 | TRBV6-5 | 11 | TGTGCCAGCAGTTCCACCTACGAGCAGTACTTC | CASSSTYEQYF
. | TRBD2 | TRBJ2-1 | TRBV5-1 | 15 | TGCGCCAGCAGTACGGGACTAGCGGTCTACAATGAGCAGTTCTTC | CASSTGLAVYNEQFF
. | . | TRBJ1-5 | TRBV18 | 14 | TGTGCCAGCTCACCTAACAGTTTCCCCCAGCCCCAGCATTTT | CASSPNSFPQPQHF
. | . | TRBJ1-5 | TRBV19 | 15 | TGTGCCAGTAGTACCGGGGGGGGCGGCAATCAGCCCCAGCATTTT | CASSTGGGGNQPQHF
few | TRBD2 | TRBJ2-3 | TRBV7-3 | 15 | TGTGCCAGCAGCTCTCAGCGGGGAACCACAGATACGCAGTATTTT | CASSSQRGTTDTQYF
. | TRBD2 | TRBJ2-7 | TRBV2 | 12 | TGTGCCAGCAGTTGGACTAGCTACGAGCAGTACTTC | CASSWTSYEQYF
. | . | TRBJ1-6 | TRBV28 | 13 | TGTGCCAGCAGTTTCGATAGGGGGGTTTCCCTCCACTTT | CASSFDRGVSLHF
. | TRBD1 | TRBJ1-1 | TRBV4-1 | 18 | TGCGCCAGCAGCCAAGAAAACAGGGGATACCTAATGAACACTGAAGCTTTCTTT | CASSQENRGYLMNTEAFF
. | TRBD1 | TRBJ1-1 | TRBV7-7 | 13 | TGTGCCAGCAGCTTTGCCAGGGGGACTGAAGCTTTCTTT | CASSFARGTEAFF
. | . | TRBJ1-2 | TRBV28 | 15 | TGTGCCATCACACATGGAGCGGGCCTAAACTATGGCTACACCTTC | CAITHGAGLNYGYTF
. | TRBD2 | TRBJ2-7 | TRBV28 | 14 | TGTGCCAGCAGACCTAGCGGGACCTCCTACGAGCAGTACTTC | CASRPSGTSYEQYF
. | . | TRBJ1-1 | TRBV20-1 | 11 | TGCAGTGCTGACAGCAACACTGAAGCTTTCTTT | CSADSNTEAFF
. | . | TRBJ1-1 | TRBV7-9 | 13 | TGTGCCAGCAGCCCGGGAACGAACACTGAAGCTTTCTTT | CASSPGTNTEAFF
few | TRBD1 | TRBJ2-2 | TRBV12-5 | 14 | TGTGCTAGTGGGACAGGGGAGGTCACCGGGGAGCTGTTTTTT | CASGTGEVTGELFF
. | . | TRBJ2-1 | TRBV2 | 15 | TGTGCCAGCAGGCCCGCGGATGGCTCCTACAATGAGCAGTTCTTC | CASRPADGSYNEQFF
. | . | TRBJ2-1 | TRBV18 | 15 | TGTGCCAGCTCACCAAGACAGAACTCCTACAATGAGCAGTTCTTC | CASSPRQNSYNEQFF
once | . | TRBJ2-1 | TRBV2 | 11 | TGTGCCAGCAGCCTCGTCAATGAGCAGTTCTTC | CASSLVNEQFF
. | . | TRBJ2-1 | TRBV7-2 | 13 | TGTGCCAGCAGCTTGGGAGTACAGAATGAGCAGTTCTTC | CASSLGVQNEQFF